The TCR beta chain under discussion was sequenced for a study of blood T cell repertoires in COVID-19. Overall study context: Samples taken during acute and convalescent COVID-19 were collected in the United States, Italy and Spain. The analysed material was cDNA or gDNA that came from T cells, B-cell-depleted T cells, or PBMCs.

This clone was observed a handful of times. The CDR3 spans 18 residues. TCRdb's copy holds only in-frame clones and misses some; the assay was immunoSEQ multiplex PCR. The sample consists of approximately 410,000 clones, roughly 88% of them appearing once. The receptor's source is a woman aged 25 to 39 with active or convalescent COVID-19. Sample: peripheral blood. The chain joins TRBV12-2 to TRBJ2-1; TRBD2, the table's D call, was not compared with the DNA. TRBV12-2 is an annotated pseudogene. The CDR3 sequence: CASRSGNGSWRGANEQFF. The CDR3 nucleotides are TGTGCAAGTCGCTCCGGAAATGGCTCTTGGCGGGGGGCGAATGAGCAGTTCTTC.